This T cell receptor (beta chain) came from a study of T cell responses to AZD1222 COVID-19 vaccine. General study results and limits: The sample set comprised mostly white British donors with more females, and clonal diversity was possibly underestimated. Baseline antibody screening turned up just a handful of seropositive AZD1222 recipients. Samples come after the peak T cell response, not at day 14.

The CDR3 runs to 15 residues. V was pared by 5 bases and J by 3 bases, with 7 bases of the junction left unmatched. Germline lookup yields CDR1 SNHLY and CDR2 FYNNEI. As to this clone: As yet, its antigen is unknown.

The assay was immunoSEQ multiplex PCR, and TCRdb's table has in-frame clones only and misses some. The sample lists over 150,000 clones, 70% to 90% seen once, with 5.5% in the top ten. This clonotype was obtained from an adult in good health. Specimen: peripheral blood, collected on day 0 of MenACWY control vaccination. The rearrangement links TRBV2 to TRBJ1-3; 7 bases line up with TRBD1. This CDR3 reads CASSPDRSDGNTIYF. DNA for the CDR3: TGTGCCAGCAGTCCGGACAGGTCCGATGGAAACACCATATATTTT.